These 29 T cell receptor beta chains originate from one sample sequenced in a study of T cell clonotyping in hematopoietic cell transplantation. Sequencing used immunoSEQ multiplex PCR; TCRdb keeps in-frame clones, though not all of them. The sample consists of several thousand clones, over 75% of them appearing once. As for time point: recipient sample about 28 days before transplant, after cytoreduction. The material was peripheral blood mononuclear cells, obtained before stem cell transplant. These receptors all stem from a woman aged 60 to 75 with acute myeloid leukemia. Some clones in this sample may be carry-over from other donors' samples.

The genes are TRBV15 and TRBJ2-5; 7 bases align to TRBD2. The J call could be wrong; TRBJ2-7 is a better fit for the DNA end. Germline V lookup: CDR1 LNHNV, CDR2 YYDKDF (reference sequence). The CDR3 is 16 residues long. CDR3 DNA: TGTGCCACCAGCAGGGTGGGGTCGGGGGGAGGAAACGAGCAGTACTTC. Encoded protein: CATSRVGSGGGNEQYF.

The chain is built from TRBV14 and TRBJ1-1; D may be TRBD1 (5 bases). Germline CDR1 and CDR2: SGHDN and FVKESK. The CDR3 runs to 14 residues. Trimming left V 4 bases short and J 2 bases short, with 11 bases between. DNA for the CDR3: TGTGCCAGCAGCCCTGGGGGTTACAACACTGAAGCTTTCTTT. It specifies CASSPGGYNTEAFF.

The rearrangement joins TRBV6-5 to TRBJ2-3; D tentatively fits TRBD1 or TRBD2 (7 bases each). Germline assignment: CDR1 MNHEY and CDR2 SVGAGI. The CDR3 is made up of 14 amino acids. Trimming left V 10 bases short and J 1 base short, with 15 bases between. DNA of the CDR3: TGTGCCACCGCAGGGGGGGCCGGCACAGATACGCAGTATTTT. It specifies CATAGGAGTDTQYF.

The chain carries TRBV27 and TRBJ1-5, with TRBD1 matching 7 bases. The CDR3 is 16 residues long. V lost 2 bases and J lost 3; bases outside the gene matches: 7. Germline loops: CDR1 MNHEY, CDR2 SMNVEV (reference sequence). The DNA for the CDR3 is TGTGCCAGCAGTTTAAGTGGGGGACAGCACAATCAGCCCCAGCATTTT. Encoded protein: CASSLSGGQHNQPQHF.

The J gene is TRBJ1-4, the V gene TRBV7-2; the D is unclear. The V gene lost 5 bases and the J gene lost 0 bases, with 7 bases spanning the gap. Germline CDR1 reads SGHTA; CDR2 reads FQGNSA. The CDR3 consists of 14 residues. The DNA for the CDR3 is TGTGCCAGCAGCCCGTATGCAACTAATGAAAAACTGTTTTTT. The encoded protein is CASSPYATNEKLFF.

The chain couples TRBV5-1 to TRBJ2-7, with D maybe TRBD1 (6 bases). Trimming removed 0 bases at V and 4 bases at J, with 11 bases between. CDR3 length equals 14 residues. Germline V gene sequence: CDR1 SGHRS, CDR2 YFSETQ. Written as DNA, the CDR3 is TGCGCCAGCAGCTTGGCCGACAGGCGTTACGAGCAGTACTTC. Its protein is CASSLADRRYEQYF.

Only a few counts were recorded for this clone. The genes are TRBV7-2 and TRBJ1-2; 11 nucleotides agree with TRBD1. Trimming cost V 0 bases and J 4 bases; bases outside gene matches: 7. This CDR3 spans 17 amino acids. Germline loops: CDR1 SGHTA, CDR2 FQGNSA. DNA of the CDR3: TGTGCCAGCAGCTTAGCAGTCCGGGACAGGGGGGGCTATGGCTACACCTTC. Its protein is CASSLAVRDRGGYGYTF.

The chain employs TRBV5-1 and TRBJ2-7; the match to TRBD1 covers 7 bases. The V gene end was trimmed by 0 bases and the J gene end by 1 base; junction bases not matched to a gene: 1. This CDR3 is built from 14 residues. From germline, CDR1 is SGHRS and CDR2 YFSETQ. The CDR3 protein is CASSLVQGSYEQYV. As DNA, the CDR3 is TGCGCCAGCAGCTTGGTACAGGGGTCCTACGAGCAGTACGTC.

The rearrangement joins TRBV5-1 to TRBJ2-5; weak D call: TRBD1 (5 bases). Germline V gene lookup returns CDR1 SGHRS and CDR2 YFSETQ. CDR3 size: 15 residues. Trimming removed 0 bases from V and 2 bases from J, with 11 bases in between. The CDR3 sequence is CASSLEVGAQETQYF. DNA for the CDR3: TGCGCCAGCAGCTTGGAGGTAGGGGCACAAGAGACCCAGTACTTC.

V usage is TRBV19 and J usage is TRBJ2-5; D might be TRBD1 (6 bases). Trimming stripped 4 bases from V and 2 bases from J, with 11 bases between. The CDR3 spans 14 residues. In germline, CDR1 is LNHDA, CDR2 SQIVND (reference sequence). Here the CDR3 DNA reads TGTGCCAGTAGTACGGGGACACTACAAGAGACCCAGTACTTC. It encodes CASSTGTLQETQYF.

This clone was observed a handful of times. V and J are TRBV30 and TRBJ2-4; D is undetermined. Germline values: CDR1 GTSNPN, CDR2 SVGIG (reference sequence). Trimming stripped 5 bases from V and 6 bases from J, with 5 bases between. The CDR3 is 10 residues long. The CDR3 loop reads CAWGLNIQYF. The CDR3 DNA reads as TGTGCCTGGGGGTTAAACATTCAGTACTTC.

The chain links TRBV11-2 to TRBJ2-5, with 9 bases that match TRBD2. The germline V gene encodes CDR1 SGHAT and CDR2 FQNNGV. V gave up 0 bases and J gave up 5 bases; unmatched junction bases: 7. This CDR3 comprises 16 residues. The CDR3 region is CASSLDQRGARETQYF. For the CDR3, the DNA is TGTGCCAGCAGCTTAGATCAGCGGGGGGCGAGGGAGACCCAGTACTTC.

V and J are TRBV7-8 and TRBJ2-5; TRBD2 matches at 8 bases. The germline gives CDR1 SGHVS, CDR2 FQNEAQ. The junction had 9 bases not matched to a gene; V was cut back by 5 bases and J by 4 bases. The CDR3 covers 15 residues. CDR3 bases: TGTGCCAGCAGCCCCTCGGGGGGGGGTTCAGAGACCCAGTACTTC. This sequence encodes CASSPSGGGSETQYF.

The V gene is TRBV6-6, the J gene TRBJ1-2, with D tentatively TRBD1 (5 bases). CDR1 and CDR2 (germline): MNHNY, SVGAGI (reference sequence). The ends were cut back, 7 bases at V and 3 bases at J, with 12 bases in the middle. There are 13 residues in the CDR3. The CDR3 is CASNGGGDYGYTF. The CDR3 bases are TGTGCCAGCAATGGGGGTGGGGACTATGGCTACACCTTC.

V gene TRBV7-9 combines with J gene TRBJ1-2; 7 bases fit TRBD1. This CDR3 is 14 amino acids long. Germline CDR1 reads SEHNR; CDR2 reads FQNEAQ (reference sequence). Trimming cost V 4 bases and J 7 bases; bases outside gene matches: 9. This chain's CDR3 is CASSSDGQVGGYTF. The DNA of the CDR3 is TGTGCCAGCAGCTCAGACGGACAGGTCGGTGGCTACACCTTC.

The chain recombines TRBV6-6 with TRBJ1-2; 11 nucleotides match TRBD1. This CDR3 has 16 amino acids. After removal of 6 bases from V and 6 bases from J, the junction contained 12 bases not matched to a gene. Germline CDR1 MNHNY, CDR2 SVGAGI (reference sequence). This CDR3 is CASRSPPGQGDNGYTF. CDR3 nucleotide sequence: TGTGCCAGCAGATCACCTCCGGGACAGGGGGATAATGGCTACACCTTC.

V is TRBV29-1 and J is TRBJ2-3, with 11 bases that match TRBD2. Germline CDR1 is SQVTM and CDR2 is ANQGSEA. V lost 7 bases, J lost 4 bases, and 7 bases stayed unmatched. There are 14 residues in the CDR3. The CDR3 DNA is TGCAGCGCCTCGGGACTAGCGGCTCCAGATACGCAGTATTTT. Translated: CSASGLAAPDTQYF.

The chain employs TRBV6-5 and TRBJ2-7; 8 bases map to TRBD1. Per the germline V gene, CDR1 is MNHEY and CDR2 is SVGAGI. With V trimmed by 4 bases and J by 2 bases, 4 bases remained unmatched. This CDR3 comprises 14 residues. CDR3 sequence: CASSFGQGTYEQYV. The CDR3 DNA reads TGTGCCAGCAGTTTCGGACAGGGAACCTACGAGCAGTACGTC.

The genes are TRBV29-1 and TRBJ2-2; 7 nucleotides agree with TRBD2. The germline V gene has CDR1 SQVTM and CDR2 ANQGSEA. This CDR3 comprises 13 residues. The ends lost 7 bases at V and 5 bases at J; junction bases unmatched: 7. CDR3 residues: CSAPAGSTGELFF. CDR3 coding DNA: TGCAGCGCTCCAGCGGGGAGTACCGGGGAGCTGTTTTTT.

The chain combines TRBV5-5 with TRBJ2-1; weak D call: TRBD2 (6 bases). CDR1 and CDR2 (germline): SGHKS, YYEKEE (reference sequence). V dropped 1 base and J dropped 2 bases, with 13 bases sitting between them. The CDR3 runs 16 residues. CDR3 protein: CASSLTGSATYNEQFF. DNA for the CDR3: TGTGCCAGCAGCTTGACCGGGAGTGCAACCTACAATGAGCAGTTCTTC.

This clone was picked up one time. The V and J genes are TRBV19 and TRBJ2-2; D is unclear. Germline CDR1 reads LNHDA; CDR2 reads SQIVND (reference sequence). With 1 base removed from V and 2 bases from J, the gap between germline ends came to 5 bases. CDR3 length: 14 residues. The CDR3 loop is CASSIGDNTGELFF. Written as DNA, the CDR3 is TGTGCCAGTAGTATAGGGGATAACACCGGGGAGCTGTTTTTT. The complete variable domain, with remaining parts taken from reference TRBV19 and TRBJ2-2, reads DGGITQSPKYLFRKEGQNVTLSCEQNLNHDAMYWYRQDPGQGLRLIYYSQIVNDFQKGDIAEGYSVSREKKESFPLTVTSAQKNPTAFYLCASSIGDNTGELFFGEGSRLTVL.

The V call is TRBV28, the J call TRBJ2-7; 9 bases are shared with TRBD1. The CDR3 is 16 residues long. Losses at the gene ends were 6 bases for V and 4 bases for J; bases not matched to a gene: 13. Germline V gene lookup returns CDR1 MDHEN and CDR2 SYDVKM. The CDR3 region is CASSRALGTGSYEQYF. The CDR3, as DNA: TGTGCCAGCAGCCGCGCCCTGGGGACAGGGTCGTACGAGCAGTACTTC.

The chain couples TRBV11-3 to TRBJ2-3; 8 bases agree with TRBD1. V gave up 5 bases and J gave up 2 bases; unmatched junction bases: 6. Germline V CDR1 and CDR2: SGHNT, YENEEA. This CDR3 comprises 15 residues. DNA for the CDR3: TGTGCCAGCAGCCTAAGACAGGGGTCCACAGATACGCAGTATTTT. Amino acids: CASSLRQGSTDTQYF.

The V gene is TRBV28, the J gene TRBJ2-7, with D perhaps matching TRBD1 (6 bases). Deletions cut 7 bases from V and 2 bases from J, with 15 bases between. CDR1 and CDR2 (germline): MDHEN, SYDVKM. This CDR3 spans 14 amino acids. CDR3 bases: TGTGCCAGCACAATTCCCGACAGGCCCTACGAGCAGTACTTC. This translates into CASTIPDRPYEQYF.

J is TRBJ1-4 and V is TRBV30; D gene unclear. The V end was cut by 2 bases, the J end by 0 bases, with 10 bases between. CDR1 and CDR2 (germline): GTSNPN, SVGIG (reference sequence). The CDR3 is 15 amino acids. The DNA for the CDR3 is TGTGCCTGGAGTATTCTGACCGCAACTAATGAAAAACTGTTTTTT. Encoded protein: CAWSILTATNEKLFF.

The J gene is TRBJ1-4, the V gene TRBV4-2; weak D call: TRBD1 (6 bases). The CDR3 contains 16 residues. Trimming left V 2 bases short and J 3 bases short, with 13 bases between. Germline V lookup: CDR1 LGHNA, CDR2 YNFKEQ. CDR3 coding DNA: TGTGCCAGCAGCCAACATCGGGGGGCGTCTAATGAAAAACTGTTTTTT. It codes for CASSQHRGASNEKLFF.

The chain carries TRBV27 and TRBJ1-5, with 10 bases fitting TRBD1. Germline CDR1 and CDR2: MNHEY and SMNVEV (reference sequence). The CDR3 has 13 amino acids. V was pared by 8 bases and J by 9 bases, with 7 bases of the junction left unmatched. CDR3 DNA: TGTGCCAGCGGAGACAGGGGGCGTCGGCCCCAGCATTTT. Translating gives CASGDRGRRPQHF.

The V and J genes are TRBV27 and TRBJ1-1, with D perhaps TRBD1 (6 bases). The germline V and J ends were trimmed by 5 bases and 0 bases, with 13 bases remaining between them. This CDR3 has 15 residues. Germline-derived CDR1 and CDR2 are MNHEY and SMNVEV (reference sequence). The CDR3 region is CASSQDRSMNTEAFF. DNA of the CDR3: TGTGCCAGCAGTCAGGACAGAAGCATGAACACTGAAGCTTTCTTT.

The rearrangement links TRBV4-1 to TRBJ1-1, with unresolved D. CDR1 is MGHRA and CDR2 is YSYEKL in the germline V gene. V dropped 0 bases and J dropped 6 bases, with 11 bases sitting between them. The CDR3 sequence is 14 residues long. This chain's CDR3 is CASSQDRRAAEAFF. In DNA, the CDR3 is TGCGCCAGCAGCCAAGATAGGAGGGCAGCTGAAGCTTTCTTT.